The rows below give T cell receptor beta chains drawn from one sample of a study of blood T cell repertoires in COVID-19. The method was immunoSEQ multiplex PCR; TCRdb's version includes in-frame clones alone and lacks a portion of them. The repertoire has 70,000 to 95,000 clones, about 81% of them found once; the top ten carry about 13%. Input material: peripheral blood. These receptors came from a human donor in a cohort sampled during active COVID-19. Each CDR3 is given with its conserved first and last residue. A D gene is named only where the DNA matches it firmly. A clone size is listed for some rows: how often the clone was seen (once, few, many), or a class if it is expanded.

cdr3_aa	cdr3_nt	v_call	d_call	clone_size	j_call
CASSRAGTSRSEQYF	TGTGCCAGCAGCCGAGCCGGGACTAGTCGCTCCGAGCAGTACTTC	TRBV3-1/TRBV3-2	TRBD2	many	TRBJ2-7
CASSFRRTYNEQFF	TGTGCCAGCAGTTTCAGAAGAACCTACAATGAGCAGTTCTTC	TRBV28	-	-	TRBJ2-1
CASSFNGGAETQYF	TGTGCCAGCAGCTTTAACGGGGGGGCAGAGACCCAGTACTTC	TRBV7-9	TRBD2	-	TRBJ2-5
CASGPPETRDFYEQYF	TGTGCTAGTGGTCCACCAGAGACTAGGGACTTCTACGAGCAGTACTTC	TRBV12-5	-	-	TRBJ2-7
CASRLRRQSYEQYF	TGTGCCAGCAGGTTACGGCGGCAGTCCTACGAGCAGTACTTC	TRBV6-5	-	-	TRBJ2-7
CASRPGTAIYEQYF	TGTGCCAGCAGACCCGGGACAGCGATCTACGAGCAGTACTTC	TRBV7-3	TRBD1	medium-sized	TRBJ2-7
CASKVGRNTGELFF	TGTGCCTCCAAGGTGGGGAGGAACACCGGGGAGCTGTTTTTT	TRBV7-3	-	-	TRBJ2-2
CASSPTPGTRGPDTQYF	TGCGCCAGCAGCCCGACCCCCGGGACTAGAGGTCCAGATACGCAGTATTTT	TRBV4-1	TRBD2	-	TRBJ2-3
CASSLGVQGTSSQPQHF	TGTGCCAGCAGCTTAGGGGTACAAGGGACATCTTCGCAGCCCCAGCATTTT	TRBV7-2	-	-	TRBJ1-5
CASSFGPGTTQETQYF	TGCGCCAGCAGCTTCGGCCCCGGGACTACACAAGAGACCCAGTACTTC	TRBV5-1	TRBD2	-	TRBJ2-5
CASSTNRGKETQYF	TGTGCCAGCAGCACAAACAGGGGAAAAGAGACCCAGTACTTC	TRBV7-2	TRBD1	-	TRBJ2-5
CASSATARRGYTF	TGTGCCAGCAGCGCGACAGCGAGGCGTGGCTACACCTTC	TRBV9	-	-	TRBJ1-2
CASSTQGGTEAFF	TGTGCCAGCAGTACTCAGGGTGGTACTGAAGCTTTCTTT	TRBV6-5	-	-	TRBJ1-1
CASSLPGGGYTF	TGTGCCAGCAGCTTACCAGGGGGTGGCTACACCTTC	TRBV11-2	TRBD1	once	TRBJ1-2
CASRLAGGRTDTQYF	TGTGCCAGCAGACTAGCGGGGGGACGCACAGATACGCAGTATTTT	TRBV2	TRBD2	-	TRBJ2-3
CASSQSGSGVAQYF	TGTGCCAGCAGCCAATCTGGTAGCGGGGTGGCCCAGTACTTC	TRBV3-1/TRBV3-2	TRBD2	-	TRBJ2-5
CASSKEAGQPHGYTF	TGTGCCAGCAGCAAAGAGGCTGGGCAGCCCCATGGCTACACCTTC	TRBV21-1	-	-	TRBJ1-2
CASSDGTARGAVF	TGTGCCAGCAGTGACGGAACGGCCAGGGGTGCTGTCTTC	TRBV6-4	-	many	TRBJ2-1
CASSSPGTGYGYTF	TGTGCCAGCAGTTCCCCCGGGACAGGCTATGGCTACACCTTC	TRBV28	TRBD1	-	TRBJ1-2
CASSLSRVAFF	TGTGCCAGCAGTTTATCTCGGGTAGCTTTCTTT	TRBV12-3/TRBV12-4	-	few	TRBJ1-1
CASSPRHNEKLFF	TGTGCCAGCTCACCTAGACACAATGAAAAACTGTTTTTT	TRBV18	-	-	TRBJ1-4
CASSQDGGGVTQYF	TGCGCCAGCAGCCAAGATGGGGGGGGCGTGACCCAGTACTTC	TRBV4-1	-	once	TRBJ2-5
CASSHFNLPGQGKQYF	TGTGCCAGCAGCCACTTTAACCTACCGGGACAGGGAAAGCAGTACTTC	TRBV7-9	TRBD1	-	TRBJ2-7
CSVETGGYNEQYF	TGCAGCGTGGAGACAGGGGGGTATAACGAGCAGTACTTC	TRBV29-1	TRBD1	medium-sized	TRBJ2-7
CASSSRVTGTLVETQYF	TGTGCCAGCAGCTCCCGCGTGACAGGGACATTAGTAGAGACCCAGTACTTC	TRBV7-3	TRBD1	-	TRBJ2-5
CASSPPGAFMETEAFF	TGTGCCAGCTCACCACCTGGGGCCTTCATGGAGACTGAAGCTTTCTTT	TRBV18	-	-	TRBJ1-1
CSVEDLDYGYTF	TGCAGCGTTGAAGACTTAGACTATGGCTACACCTTC	TRBV29-1	-	-	TRBJ1-2
CASSYSRYSNYGYTF	TGTGCCAGCAGTTACTCGAGATACTCGAACTATGGCTACACCTTC	TRBV6-5	-	-	TRBJ1-2
CASSITGDTQYF	TGTGCCAGCAGCATAACTGGAGATACGCAGTATTTT	TRBV9	-	-	TRBJ2-3
CASSKRQGFSNQPQHF	TGTGCCAGTAGTAAACGACAGGGCTTTAGCAATCAGCCCCAGCATTTT	TRBV19	TRBD1	few	TRBJ1-5
CASSPPSPGSAKLFF	TGTGCCAGCTCACCACCGTCTCCAGGATCCGCGAAACTGTTTTTT	TRBV18	-	-	TRBJ1-4
CASSTGQGQETQYF	TGTGCCAGCAGCACGGGACAGGGCCAAGAGACCCAGTACTTC	TRBV5-6	TRBD1	-	TRBJ2-5
CATSDAGTGLDIQYF	TGTGCCACCAGTGATGCCGGGACAGGGTTGGACATTCAGTACTTC	TRBV24-1	TRBD1	-	TRBJ2-4
CASSAPTGYRDNEQFF	TGTGCCAGTAGTGCCCCGACAGGGTATCGCGACAATGAGCAGTTCTTC	TRBV19	TRBD1	-	TRBJ2-1
CASSLGLNYGYTF	TGTGCCAGCAGCCTGGGACTGAACTATGGCTACACCTTC	TRBV7-9	-	few	TRBJ1-2
CASSLPGGNNQPQHF	TGTGCCAGCAGCCTTCCGGGGGGGAACAATCAGCCCCAGCATTTT	TRBV28	-	-	TRBJ1-5
CASSIEGQIAQPQHF	TGTGCCAGTAGTATAGAGGGGCAGATAGCCCAGCCCCAGCATTTT	TRBV19	-	-	TRBJ1-5
CASRLGLAGPPETQYF	TGTGCCAGCAGGCTGGGACTAGCGGGTCCTCCGGAGACCCAGTACTTC	TRBV7-9	TRBD2	-	TRBJ2-5
CASSLITGFKFF	TGTGCCAGCAGCTTAATAACAGGGTTCAAGTTCTTC	TRBV5-4	-	-	TRBJ2-1
CASYRGTAEAFF	TGTGCCAGCTACAGGGGTACCGCTGAAGCTTTCTTT	TRBV25-1	TRBD1	-	TRBJ1-1
CASSPGQGVYNEQFF	TGTGCCAGCAGTCCGGGACAGGGGGTCTACAATGAGCAGTTCTTC	TRBV7-3	TRBD1	-	TRBJ2-1